This T cell receptor (beta chain) was sequenced for a study of Graves' ophthalmopathy and Graves' hyperthyroidism. Study-wide results and caveats: Most thyroid-expanded clonotypes exceeding 0.001 frequency were also found in blood. Sensitivity of roughly 88% and specificity of approximately 76% were achieved when a 13-signature model separated ophthalmopathy from stable hyperthyroidism.

As to this clonotype: Its antigen is not identified.

Amplification from RNA transcripts yielded the TCR beta CDR3 regions. Second-round multiplex PCR came after a first-round RT-PCR that employed HTBI primers. MiXCR, run by TCRdb on the multiplex PCR reads, gives a single entry per CDR3 protein. The sample yields 210,000 or so distinct CDR3 sequences, under 30% seen once. Germline CDR1 and CDR2: MGHRA and YSYEKL. V was shortened by 0 bases and J by 4 bases, with 24 bases between the two germline ends. The CDR3 extends over 19 amino acids. The V gene is TRBV4-1, the J gene TRBJ1-1, with D possibly being TRBD1 (5 bases). The material sequenced was peripheral blood. This receptor was obtained from a man in his forties or fifties with Graves' ophthalmopathy. The CDR3 spells CASSQESVGSGWDITEAFF. CDR3 bases: TGCGCCAGCAGCCAAGAAAGCGTTGGCTCAGGGTGGGATATCACTGAAGCTTTCTTT.